The TCR beta chain under discussion was sequenced for a study of blood T cell repertoires in COVID-19. J lost 7 bases, V lost 0 bases, and 12 bases had no gene match. CDR3 length equals 16 residues. In germline, CDR1 is SGHDT, CDR2 YYEEEE. The assay was immunoSEQ multiplex PCR, and TCRdb's table has in-frame clones only and misses some. Of more than 200,000 clones in the sample, 90% were seen once. Sequencing was carried out using peripheral blood. The chain recombines TRBV5-6 with TRBJ2-7; 8 bases match TRBD2. The receptor comes from a man under 40 with COVID-19, enrolled during active disease. The CDR3 loop reads CASSLGGAGGRREQYF. In DNA form, the CDR3 reads TGTGCCAGCAGCTTGGGAGGGGCGGGAGGCCGGAGGGAGCAGTACTTC. Based on the CDR3 plus reference TRBV5-6 and TRBJ2-7, the full variable domain is DAGVTQSPTHLIKTRGQQVTLRCSPKSGHDTVSWYQQALGQGPQFIFQYYEEEERQRGNFPDRFSGHQFPNYSSELNVNALLLGDSALYLCASSLGGAGGRREQYFGPGTRLTVT.